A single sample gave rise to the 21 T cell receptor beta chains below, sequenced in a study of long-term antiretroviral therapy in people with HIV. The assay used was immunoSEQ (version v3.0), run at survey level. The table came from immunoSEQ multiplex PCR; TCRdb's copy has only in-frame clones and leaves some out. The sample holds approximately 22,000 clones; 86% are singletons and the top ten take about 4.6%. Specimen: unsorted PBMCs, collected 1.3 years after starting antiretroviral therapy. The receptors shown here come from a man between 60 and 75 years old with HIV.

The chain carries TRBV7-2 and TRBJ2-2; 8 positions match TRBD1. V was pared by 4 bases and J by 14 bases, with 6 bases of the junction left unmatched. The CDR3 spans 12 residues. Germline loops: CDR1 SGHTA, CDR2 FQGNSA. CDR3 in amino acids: CASSSRTGSLFF. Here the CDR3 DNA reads TGTGCCAGCAGCTCGCGGACAGGGAGCCTGTTTTTT.

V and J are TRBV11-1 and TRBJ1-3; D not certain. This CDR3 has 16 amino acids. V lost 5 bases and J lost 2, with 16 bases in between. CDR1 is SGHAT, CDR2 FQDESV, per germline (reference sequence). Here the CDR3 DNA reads TGTGCCAGCAGCCCATATGGCCGAGGAACTGGAAACACCATATATTTT. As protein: CASSPYGRGTGNTIYF.

CDR3 bases: TGCGCCAGCAGCCAGACGCAGGGGAAGATTGGCTACACCTTC. It is translated as CASSQTQGKIGYTF. The J gene is TRBJ1-2, the V gene TRBV5-1; D perhaps matches TRBD1 (6 bases). With 4 bases removed from V and 7 bases from J, the gap between germline ends came to 17 bases. This CDR3 spans 14 amino acids. In germline, CDR1 is SGHRS, CDR2 YFSETQ.

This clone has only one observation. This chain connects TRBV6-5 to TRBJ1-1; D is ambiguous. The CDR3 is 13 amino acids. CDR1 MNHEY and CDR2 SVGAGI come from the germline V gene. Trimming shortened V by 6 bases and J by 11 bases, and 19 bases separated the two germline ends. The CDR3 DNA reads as TGTGCCAGCAGAGAGCGCGGGGATGCTATGGCTTTCTTT. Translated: CASRERGDAMAFF.

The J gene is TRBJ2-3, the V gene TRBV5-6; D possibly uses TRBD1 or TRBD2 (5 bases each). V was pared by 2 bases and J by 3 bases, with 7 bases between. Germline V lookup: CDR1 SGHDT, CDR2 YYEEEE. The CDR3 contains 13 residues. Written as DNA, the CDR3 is TGTGCCAGCAGCTTCAGGGAGACAGATACGCAGTATTTT. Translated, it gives CASSFRETDTQYF.

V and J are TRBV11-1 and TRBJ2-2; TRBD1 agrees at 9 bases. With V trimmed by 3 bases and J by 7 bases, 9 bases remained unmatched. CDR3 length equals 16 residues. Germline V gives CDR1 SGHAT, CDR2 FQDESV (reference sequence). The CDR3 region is CASSFVGTGSNGELFF. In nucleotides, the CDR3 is TGTGCCAGCAGCTTCGTCGGGACAGGGTCGAACGGGGAGCTGTTTTTT.

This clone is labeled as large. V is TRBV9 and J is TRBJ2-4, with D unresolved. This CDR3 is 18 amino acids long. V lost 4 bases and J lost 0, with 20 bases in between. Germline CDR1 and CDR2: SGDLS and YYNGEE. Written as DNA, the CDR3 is TGTGCCAGCAGCCCTTCGGACGGGCTACATCTAGCCAAAAACATTCAGTACTTC. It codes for CASSPSDGLHLAKNIQYF.

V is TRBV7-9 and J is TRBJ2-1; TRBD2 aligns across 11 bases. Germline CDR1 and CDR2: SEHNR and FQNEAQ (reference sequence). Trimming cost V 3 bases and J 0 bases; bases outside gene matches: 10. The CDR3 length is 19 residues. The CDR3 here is CASSLRYLAGGFSYNEQFF. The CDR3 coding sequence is TGTGCCAGCAGCTTGAGGTACCTAGCGGGAGGTTTCTCCTACAATGAGCAGTTCTTC.

CDR3 DNA: TGTGCCAGCAGCCAGGGTAAGGCGGGAGAGGGAGCTTTCTTT. It specifies CASSQGKAGEGAFF. The rearrangement links TRBV6-6 to TRBJ1-1, with a possible D match to TRBD1 (5 bases). From germline, CDR1 is MNHNY and CDR2 SVGAGI (reference sequence). This CDR3 spans 14 amino acids. Trimming took off 6 bases at V and 10 bases at J, with 21 bases between the two ends.

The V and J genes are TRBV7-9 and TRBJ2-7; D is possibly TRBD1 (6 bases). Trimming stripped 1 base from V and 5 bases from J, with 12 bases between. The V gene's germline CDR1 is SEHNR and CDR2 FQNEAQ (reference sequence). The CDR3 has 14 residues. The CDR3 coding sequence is TGTGCCAGCAGCTTAGATCTGGACAGCCACGAGCAGTACTTC. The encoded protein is CASSLDLDSHEQYF.

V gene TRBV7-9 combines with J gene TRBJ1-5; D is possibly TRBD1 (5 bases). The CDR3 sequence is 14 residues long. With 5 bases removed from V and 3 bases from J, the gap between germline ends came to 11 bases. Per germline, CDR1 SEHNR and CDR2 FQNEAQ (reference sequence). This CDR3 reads CASSPGGYNQPQHF. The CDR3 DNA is TGTGCCAGCAGCCCCGGGGGATACAATCAGCCCCAGCATTTT.

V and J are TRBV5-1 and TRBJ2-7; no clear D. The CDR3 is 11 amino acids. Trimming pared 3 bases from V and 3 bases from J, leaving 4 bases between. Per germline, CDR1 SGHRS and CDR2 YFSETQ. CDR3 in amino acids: CASSSFYEQYF. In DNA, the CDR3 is TGCGCCAGCAGCTCCTTCTACGAGCAGTACTTC.

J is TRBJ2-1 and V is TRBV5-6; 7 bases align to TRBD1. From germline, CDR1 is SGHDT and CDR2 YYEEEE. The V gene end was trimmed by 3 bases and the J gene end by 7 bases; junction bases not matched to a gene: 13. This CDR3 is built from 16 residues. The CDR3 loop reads CASSSRGDSLLNEQFF. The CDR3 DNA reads TGTGCCAGCAGCTCGAGAGGGGACAGCTTACTAAATGAGCAGTTCTTC.

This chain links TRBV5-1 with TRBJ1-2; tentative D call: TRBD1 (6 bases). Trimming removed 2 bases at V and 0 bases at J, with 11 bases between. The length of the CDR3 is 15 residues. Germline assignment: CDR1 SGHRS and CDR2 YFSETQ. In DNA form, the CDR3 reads TGCGCCAGCAGCTTACAGGGCCCTGCTAACTATGGCTACACCTTC. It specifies CASSLQGPANYGYTF.

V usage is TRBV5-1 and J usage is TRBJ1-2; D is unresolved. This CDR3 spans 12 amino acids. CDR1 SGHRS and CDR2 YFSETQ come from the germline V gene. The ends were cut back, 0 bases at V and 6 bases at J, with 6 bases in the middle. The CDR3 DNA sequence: TGCGCCAGCAGCTTGGCGACCGATGGCTACACCTTC. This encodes CASSLATDGYTF.

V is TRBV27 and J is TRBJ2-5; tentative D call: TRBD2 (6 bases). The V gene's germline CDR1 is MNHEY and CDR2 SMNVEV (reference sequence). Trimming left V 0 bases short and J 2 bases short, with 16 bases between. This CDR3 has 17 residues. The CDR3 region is CASSLSPGGVAQETQYF. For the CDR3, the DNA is TGTGCCAGCAGTTTATCCCCAGGAGGGGTGGCACAAGAGACCCAGTACTTC.

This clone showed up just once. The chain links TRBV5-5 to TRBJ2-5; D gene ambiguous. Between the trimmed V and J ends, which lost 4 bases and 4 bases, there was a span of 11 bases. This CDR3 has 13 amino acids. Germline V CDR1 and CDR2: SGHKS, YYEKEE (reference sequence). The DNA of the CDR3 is TGTGCCAGCAGCCCGTGGATAGGAGAGACCCAGTACTTC. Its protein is CASSPWIGETQYF. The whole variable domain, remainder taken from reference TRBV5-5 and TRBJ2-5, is DAGVTQSPTHLIKTRGQQVTLRCSPISGHKSVSWYQQVLGQGPQFIFQYYEKEERGRGNFPDRFSARQFPNYSSELNVNALLLGDSALYLCASSPWIGETQYFGPGTRLLVL.

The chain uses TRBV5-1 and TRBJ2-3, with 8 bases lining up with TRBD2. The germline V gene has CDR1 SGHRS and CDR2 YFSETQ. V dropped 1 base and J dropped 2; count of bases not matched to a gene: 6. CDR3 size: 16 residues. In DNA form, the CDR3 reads TGCGCCAGCAGCTTGCGGCCTAGCGGGTCCACAGATACGCAGTATTTT. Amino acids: CASSLRPSGSTDTQYF.

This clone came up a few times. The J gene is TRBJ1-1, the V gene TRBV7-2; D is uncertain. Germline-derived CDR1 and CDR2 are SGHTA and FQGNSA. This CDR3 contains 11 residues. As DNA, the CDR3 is TGTAGGTCCGGTCTGAACACTGAAGCTTTCTTT. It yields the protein CRSGLNTEAFF.

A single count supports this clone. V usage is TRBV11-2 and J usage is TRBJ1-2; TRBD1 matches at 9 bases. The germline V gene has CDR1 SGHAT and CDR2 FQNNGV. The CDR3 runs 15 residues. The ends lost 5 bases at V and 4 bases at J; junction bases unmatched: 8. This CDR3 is CASSAGQGTGYGYTF. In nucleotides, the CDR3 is TGTGCCAGCAGCGCAGGACAGGGGACCGGCTATGGCTACACCTTC.

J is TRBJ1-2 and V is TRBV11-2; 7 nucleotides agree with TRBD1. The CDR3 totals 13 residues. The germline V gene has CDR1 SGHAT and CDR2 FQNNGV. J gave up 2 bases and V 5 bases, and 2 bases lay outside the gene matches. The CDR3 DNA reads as TGTGCCAGCAGCACGACAGGGAACTATGGCTACACCTTC. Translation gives CASSTTGNYGYTF. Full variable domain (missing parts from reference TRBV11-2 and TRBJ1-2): EAGVAQSPRYKIIEKRQSVAFWCNPISGHATLYWYQQILGQGPKLLIQFQNNGVVDDSQLPKDRFSAERLKGVDSTLKIQPAKLEDSAVYLCASSTTGNYGYTFGSGTRLTVV.